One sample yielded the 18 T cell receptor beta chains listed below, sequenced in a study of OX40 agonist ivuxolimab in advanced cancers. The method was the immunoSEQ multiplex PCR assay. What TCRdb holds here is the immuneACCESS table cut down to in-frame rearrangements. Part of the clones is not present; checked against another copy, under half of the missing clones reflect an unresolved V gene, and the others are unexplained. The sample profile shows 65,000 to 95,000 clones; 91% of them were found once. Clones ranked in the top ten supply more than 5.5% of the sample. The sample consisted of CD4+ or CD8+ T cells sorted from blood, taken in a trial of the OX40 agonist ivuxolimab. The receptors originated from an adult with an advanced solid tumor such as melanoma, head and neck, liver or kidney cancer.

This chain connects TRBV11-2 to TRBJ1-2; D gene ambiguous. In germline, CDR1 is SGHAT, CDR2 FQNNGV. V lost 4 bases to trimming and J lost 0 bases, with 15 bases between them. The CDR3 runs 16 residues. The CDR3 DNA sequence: TGTGCCAGCAGCTCTTCCTACATTAGAGCTAACTATGGCTACACCTTC. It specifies CASSSSYIRANYGYTF.

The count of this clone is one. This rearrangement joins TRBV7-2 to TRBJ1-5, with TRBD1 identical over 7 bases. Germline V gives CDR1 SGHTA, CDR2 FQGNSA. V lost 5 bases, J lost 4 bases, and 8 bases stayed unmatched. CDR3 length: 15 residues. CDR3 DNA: TGTGCCAGCAGCGACACCGGGACAGCTAATCAGCCCCAGCATTTT. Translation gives CASSDTGTANQPQHF. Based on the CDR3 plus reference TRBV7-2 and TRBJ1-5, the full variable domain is GAGVSQSPSNKVTEKGKDVELRCDPISGHTALYWYRQSLGQGLEFLIYFQGNSAPDKSGLPSDRFSAERTGGSVSTLTIQRTQQEDSAVYLCASSDTGTANQPQHFGDGTRLSIL.

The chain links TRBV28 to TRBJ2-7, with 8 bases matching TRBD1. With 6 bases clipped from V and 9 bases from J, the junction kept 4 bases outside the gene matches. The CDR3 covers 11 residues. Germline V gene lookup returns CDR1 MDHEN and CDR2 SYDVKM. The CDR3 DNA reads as TGTGCCAGCAGCGGACAGGGAGTGCAGTACTTC. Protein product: CASSGQGVQYF.

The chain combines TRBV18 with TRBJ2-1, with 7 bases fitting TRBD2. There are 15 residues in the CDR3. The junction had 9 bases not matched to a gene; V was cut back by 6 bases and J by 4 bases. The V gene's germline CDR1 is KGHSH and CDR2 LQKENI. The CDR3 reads CASSQGLAAYNEQFF. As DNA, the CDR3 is TGTGCCAGCTCCCAAGGTCTAGCGGCATACAATGAGCAGTTCTTC.

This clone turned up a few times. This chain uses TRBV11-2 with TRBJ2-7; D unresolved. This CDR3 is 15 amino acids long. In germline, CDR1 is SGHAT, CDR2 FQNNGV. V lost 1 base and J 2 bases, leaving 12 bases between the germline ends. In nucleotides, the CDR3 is TGTGCCAGCAGCTTAGGACTGATGGGGACCTACGAGCAGTACTTC. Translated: CASSLGLMGTYEQYF.

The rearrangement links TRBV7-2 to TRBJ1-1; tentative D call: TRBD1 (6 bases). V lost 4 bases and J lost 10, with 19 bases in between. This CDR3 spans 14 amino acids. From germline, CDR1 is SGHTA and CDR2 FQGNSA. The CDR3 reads CASSSFGQLARAFF. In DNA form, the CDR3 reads TGTGCCAGCAGCTCCTTCGGACAGCTGGCTCGAGCTTTCTTT.

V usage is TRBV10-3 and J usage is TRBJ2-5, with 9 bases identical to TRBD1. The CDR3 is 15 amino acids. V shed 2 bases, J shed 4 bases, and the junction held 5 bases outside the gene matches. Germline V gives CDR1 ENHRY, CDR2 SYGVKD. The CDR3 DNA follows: TGTGCCATCAGTGAGGGACAGGGGATGGCAGAGACCCAGTACTTC. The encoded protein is CAISEGQGMAETQYF.

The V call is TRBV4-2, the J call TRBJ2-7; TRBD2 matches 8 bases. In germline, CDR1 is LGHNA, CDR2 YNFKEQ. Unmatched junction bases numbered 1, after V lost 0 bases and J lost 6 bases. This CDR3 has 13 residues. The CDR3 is CASSQDAGGEQYF. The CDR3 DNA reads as TGTGCCAGCAGCCAAGATGCGGGAGGCGAGCAGTACTTC.

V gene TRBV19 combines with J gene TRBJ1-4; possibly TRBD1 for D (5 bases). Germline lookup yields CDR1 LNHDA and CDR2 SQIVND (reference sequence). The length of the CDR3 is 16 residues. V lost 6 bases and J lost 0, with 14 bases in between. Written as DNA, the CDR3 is TGTGCCAGTAGCCCGAGCGGGGCTCCAACTAATGAAAAACTGTTTTTT. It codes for CASSPSGAPTNEKLFF. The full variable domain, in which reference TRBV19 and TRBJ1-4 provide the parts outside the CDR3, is DGGITQSPKYLFRKEGQNVTLSCEQNLNHDAMYWYRQDPGQGLRLIYYSQIVNDFQKGDIAEGYSVSREKKESFPLTVTSAQKNPTAFYLCASSPSGAPTNEKLFFGSGTQLSVL.

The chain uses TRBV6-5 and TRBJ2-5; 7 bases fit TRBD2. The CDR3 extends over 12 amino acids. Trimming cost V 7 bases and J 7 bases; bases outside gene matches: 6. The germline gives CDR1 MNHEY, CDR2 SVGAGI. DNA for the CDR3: TGTGCCAGCAAGGGACTAAAGGGGACCCAGTACTTC. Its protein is CASKGLKGTQYF.

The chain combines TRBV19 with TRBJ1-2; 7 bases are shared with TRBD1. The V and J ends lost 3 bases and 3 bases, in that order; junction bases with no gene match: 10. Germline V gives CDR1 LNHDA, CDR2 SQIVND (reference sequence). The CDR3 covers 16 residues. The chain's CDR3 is CASSIGRGITDYGYTF. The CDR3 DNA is TGTGCCAGTAGTATCGGCAGGGGGATTACGGACTATGGCTACACCTTC.

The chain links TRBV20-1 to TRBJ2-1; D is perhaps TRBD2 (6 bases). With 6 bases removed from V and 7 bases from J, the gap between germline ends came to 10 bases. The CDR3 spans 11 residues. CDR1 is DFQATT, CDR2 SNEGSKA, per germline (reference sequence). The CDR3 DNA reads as TGCAGTGCCCGGGGAGGAAATGAGCAGTTCTTC. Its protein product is CSARGGNEQFF.

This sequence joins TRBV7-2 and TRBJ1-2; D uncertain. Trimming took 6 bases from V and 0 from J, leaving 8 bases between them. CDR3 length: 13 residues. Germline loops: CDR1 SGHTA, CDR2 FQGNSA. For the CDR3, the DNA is TGTGCCAGCAGTGTAAGAGCTAACTATGGCTACACCTTC. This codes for CASSVRANYGYTF.

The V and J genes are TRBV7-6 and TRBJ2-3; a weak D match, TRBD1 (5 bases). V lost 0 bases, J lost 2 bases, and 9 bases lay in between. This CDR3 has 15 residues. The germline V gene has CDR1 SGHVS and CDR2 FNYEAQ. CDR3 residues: CASSLADGHTDTQYF. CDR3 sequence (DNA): TGTGCCAGCAGCTTAGCCGACGGACACACAGATACGCAGTATTTT.

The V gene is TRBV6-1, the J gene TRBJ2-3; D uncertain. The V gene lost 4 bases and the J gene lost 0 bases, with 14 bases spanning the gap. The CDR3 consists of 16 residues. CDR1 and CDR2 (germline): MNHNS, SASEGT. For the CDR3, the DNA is TGTGCCAGCAGTGCTCGTACGCTTGCTAGCACAGATACGCAGTATTTT. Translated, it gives CASSARTLASTDTQYF.

Here the CDR3 reads CASSVADTQYF. CDR3 in DNA: TGTGCCAGTAGCGTCGCAGATACGCAGTATTTT. The J gene is TRBJ2-3, the V gene TRBV19, with D uncertain. The CDR3 is made up of 11 amino acids. Germline CDR1 LNHDA, CDR2 SQIVND (reference sequence). The V gene lost 6 bases and the J gene lost 4 bases, with 5 bases spanning the gap.

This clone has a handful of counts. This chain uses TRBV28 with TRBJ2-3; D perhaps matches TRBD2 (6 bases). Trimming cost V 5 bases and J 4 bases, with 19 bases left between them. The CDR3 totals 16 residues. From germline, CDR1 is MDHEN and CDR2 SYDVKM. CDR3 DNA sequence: TGTGCCAGCAGTCCCCGTAGCGGAAAGAAATCAGATACGCAGTATTTT. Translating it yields CASSPRSGKKSDTQYF.

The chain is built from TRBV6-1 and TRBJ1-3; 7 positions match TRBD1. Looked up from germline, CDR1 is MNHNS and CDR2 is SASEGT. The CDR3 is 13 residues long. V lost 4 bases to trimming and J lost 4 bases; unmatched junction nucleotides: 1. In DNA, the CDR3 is TGTGCCAGCAGTGCGACAGGGGGAAACACCATATATTTT. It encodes CASSATGGNTIYF.